Below are 27 T cell receptor beta chains sequenced from a single sample in a study of identical twins. TCRdb re-analysed the 5' RACE reads in MiXCR, keeping a single row per CDR3 protein. The sample contains roughly 710,000 distinct CDR3 sequences, roughly 6.2% of which appear only once. Sequenced material: naive T cells sorted from blood. These receptor sequences come from a man younger than 35 in good health.

This clonotype was counted at least ten times. This rearrangement joins TRBV20-1 to TRBJ2-4, with TRBD2 as a possible D gene (6 bases). V lost 0 bases and J lost 0, with 12 bases in between. The germline gives CDR1 DFQATT, CDR2 SNEGSKA (reference sequence). This CDR3 region has 16 residues. CDR3 loop: CSARDETRIAKNIQYF. In DNA, the CDR3 is TGCAGTGCTAGAGATGAGACTAGGATAGCCAAAAACATTCAGTACTTC.

This clonotype was recorded at least ten times. The gene calls are TRBV24-1 and TRBJ2-1, with 13 bases fitting TRBD2. The CDR3 totals 15 residues. In germline, CDR1 is KGHDR, CDR2 SFDVKD. V was pared by 9 bases and J by 10 bases, with 11 bases of the junction left unmatched. This CDR3 is CATCSGTSGIGEQFF. Here the CDR3 DNA reads TGTGCCACCTGTAGCGGGACTAGCGGGATAGGGGAGCAGTTCTTC.

V usage is TRBV4-3 and J usage is TRBJ2-3; the D is unclear. V was clipped by 2 bases and J by 4 bases, with 13 bases between them. CDR1 is LGHNA and CDR2 is YSLEER in the germline V gene. The CDR3 covers 15 residues. The CDR3 spells CASSQNLVGADTQYF. DNA of the CDR3: TGCGCCAGCAGCCAAAATCTTGTGGGTGCAGATACGCAGTATTTT.

This clonotype was found a few times. V and J are TRBV7-2 and TRBJ2-3; 8 bases match TRBD2. This CDR3 comprises 17 residues. The V gene's germline CDR1 is SGHTA and CDR2 FQGNSA. The trim removed 0 bases at V and 3 bases at J, leaving 8 bases unmatched. CDR3 in amino acids: CASSLARGGQRTDTQYF. The CDR3 nucleotides read TGTGCCAGCAGCTTAGCTCGGGGGGGGCAGAGGACAGATACGCAGTATTTT. The variable domain in full, with the rest retrieved from reference TRBV7-2 and TRBJ2-3, is GAGVSQSPSNKVTEKGKDVELRCDPISGHTALYWYRQSLGQGLEFLIYFQGNSAPDKSGLPSDRFSAERTGGSVSTLTIQRTQQEDSAVYLCASSLARGGQRTDTQYFGPGTRLTVL.

This clonotype was recorded a few times. The chain couples TRBV20-1 to TRBJ1-3; D is ambiguous. Between the trimmed V and J ends, which lost 6 bases and 0 bases, there was a span of 18 bases. This CDR3 has 16 amino acids. Germline loops: CDR1 DFQATT, CDR2 SNEGSKA (reference sequence). CDR3 region: CSALSEWGSSGNTIYF. The CDR3, as DNA: TGCAGTGCCCTGTCGGAGTGGGGTAGCTCTGGAAACACCATATATTTT.

This clonotype was counted a few times. The CDR3 sequence: CAISGISNRDRVHEQFF. In DNA, the CDR3 is TGTGCCATCAGTGGGATCTCCAATCGGGACAGGGTCCATGAGCAGTTCTTC. The chain carries TRBV10-3 and TRBJ2-1, with TRBD1 identical over 9 bases. CDR3 length: 17 amino acids. The junction had 15 bases not matched to a gene; V was cut back by 4 bases and J by 8 bases. Germline CDR1 is ENHRY and CDR2 is SYGVKD.

This chain joins TRBV20-1 and TRBJ2-1; D is perhaps TRBD2 (5 bases). Trimming took 5 bases from V and 7 from J, leaving 15 bases between them. Germline loops: CDR1 DFQATT, CDR2 SNEGSKA (reference sequence). This CDR3 is built from 13 residues. For the CDR3, the DNA is TGCAGTGCTGGAAGGACTGGGAGAAATGAGCAGTTCTTC. Translating gives CSAGRTGRNEQFF.

This clonotype was picked up many times. The V and J genes are TRBV25-1 and TRBJ2-1; no definite D call. V was clipped by 1 base and J by 11 bases, with 6 bases between them. This CDR3 has 11 amino acids. The germline V gene encodes CDR1 MGHDK and CDR2 SYGVNS. The CDR3 DNA sequence: TGTGCCAGCAGTGAATTTGAGCAGCAGTTCTTC. As protein: CASSEFEQQFF.

CDR3 residues: CASTNQGAPDTQYF. In DNA form, the CDR3 reads TGTGCCAGCACTAACCAGGGGGCCCCAGATACGCAGTATTTT. The V gene is TRBV28, the J gene TRBJ2-3, with 8 bases identical to TRBD1. The CDR3 sequence is 14 residues long. CDR1 is MDHEN, CDR2 SYDVKM, per germline. V was clipped by 7 bases and J by 4 bases; unmatched bases: 7.

This clonotype was detected ten times or more. V gene TRBV12-3 or TRBV12-4 combines with J gene TRBJ2-1; D gene ambiguous. The CDR3 contains 16 residues. V lost 7 bases, J lost 0 bases, and 16 bases lay in between. Written as DNA, the CDR3 is TGTGCCAGCAACATTGATGGCCCGAGCTCCTACAATGAGCAGTTCTTC. Amino acids: CASNIDGPSSYNEQFF.

This clonotype occurred many times. The chain recombines TRBV15 with TRBJ1-3; D gene uncertain. V lost 0 bases and J lost 4, with 10 bases in between. Germline V gene lookup returns CDR1 LNHNV and CDR2 YYDKDF (reference sequence). The CDR3 has 15 amino acids. The CDR3, as DNA: TGTGCCACCAGCAGAGATATGGCGTACGGAAACACCATATATTTT. This encodes CATSRDMAYGNTIYF. Combining the CDR3 with reference TRBV15 and TRBJ1-3 gives the whole variable domain DAMVIQNPRYQVTQFGKPVTLSCSQTLNHNVMYWYQQKSSQAPKLLFHYYDKDFNNEADTPDNFQSRRPNTSFCFLDIRSPGLGDTAMYLCATSRDMAYGNTIYFGEGSWLTVV.

This clonotype was counted ten times or more. The rearrangement joins TRBV29-1 to TRBJ2-4, with D perhaps matching TRBD1 or TRBD2 (5 bases each). The germline gives CDR1 SQVTM, CDR2 ANQGSEA. The V and J ends lost 1 base and 4 bases respectively, with 14 bases between them. The CDR3 spans 15 residues. DNA of the CDR3: TGCAGCGTTGAAGTTAGGGGACCTCCTAAAAACATTCAGTACTTC. Translating it yields CSVEVRGPPKNIQYF.

This clonotype was counted a few times. A read error may account for a junction end that differs from germline. The chain couples TRBV3-1 to TRBJ2-4; 16 bases match TRBD2. The CDR3 has 18 amino acids. CDR1 LGHDT and CDR2 YNNKEL come from the germline V gene (reference sequence). The DNA of the CDR3 is TGTGCCAGCAGCCAGGGACTAGCGGGAGGGAAGGCCACAAACATTCAGTACTTC. Translated: CASSQGLAGGKATNIQYF.

This clonotype was recorded many times. The V and J genes are TRBV25-1 and TRBJ2-1; D may correspond to TRBD1 or TRBD2 (5 bases each). Germline assignment: CDR1 MGHDK and CDR2 SYGVNS. The length of the CDR3 is 14 residues. The V gene lost 1 base and the J gene lost 14 bases, with 18 bases spanning the gap. CDR3: CASSEFGGGGGEFF. The CDR3 region has the DNA TGTGCCAGCAGTGAATTTGGAGGAGGTGGGGGTGAGTTCTTC.

In this sample, this clonotype turned up many times. CDR3 in DNA: TGTGCCAGCAGTTTAGCGGGGCCTAGCGGGAGTGATTACAATGAGCAGTTCTTC. Translating gives CASSLAGPSGSDYNEQFF. V gene TRBV12-3 or TRBV12-4 combines with J gene TRBJ2-1, with 10 bases matching TRBD2. V shed 0 bases, J shed 4 bases, and the junction held 9 bases outside the gene matches. This CDR3 region has 18 residues.

This clonotype has at least ten counts. The CDR3 protein is CASSFSSSPLHF. The CDR3 DNA follows: TGTGCCAGCAGTTTCTCTTCTTCACCCCTCCACTTT. The chain couples TRBV27 to TRBJ1-6; no firm D call. Germline V gene data show CDR1 as MNHEY and CDR2 as SMNVEV (reference sequence). V was clipped by 3 bases and J by 9 bases, with 6 bases between them. The length of the CDR3 is 12 residues.

This clonotype has more than one count but fewer than ten. The chain joins TRBV5-4 to TRBJ2-5; D call uncertain. Germline-derived CDR1 and CDR2 are SGHNT and YYREEE (reference sequence). The CDR3 loop spans 14 amino acids. The V end lost 1 base, the J end lost 1 base, and 8 bases lay between the germline ends. The CDR3 DNA reads TGTGCCAGCAGCTTGTTCCAAGTCCAAGAGACCCAGTACTTC. Its translation is CASSLFQVQETQYF.

The V gene is TRBV5-1, the J gene TRBJ2-7; no definite D call. This CDR3 is built from 13 residues. In germline, CDR1 is SGHRS, CDR2 YFSETQ. V shed 0 bases and J shed 6 bases, with 10 bases lying between them. This CDR3 reads CASSLGHMGEQYV. The CDR3 DNA sequence: TGCGCCAGCAGCTTGGGGCACATGGGCGAGCAGTACGTC.

This clonotype was seen at least ten times. The genes are TRBV20-1 and TRBJ2-2; possibly TRBD2 for D (6 bases). Germline assignment: CDR1 DFQATT and CDR2 SNEGSKA (reference sequence). V lost 6 bases to trimming and J lost 12 bases, with 14 bases between them. The CDR3 runs 11 residues. The CDR3 DNA is TGCAGTGCAAGTAGCGGTGTGAAGCTGTTTTTT. It yields the protein CSASSGVKLFF.

There are a few counts of this clonotype. The chain is built from TRBV7-9 and TRBJ1-3; possibly TRBD1 for D (5 bases). V was cut by 3 bases and J by 0 bases, with 12 bases left in between. Germline assignment: CDR1 SEHNR and CDR2 FQNEAQ (reference sequence). The CDR3 length is 16 residues. CDR3 coding DNA: TGTGCCAGCAGCTTGCAAGGGGCAGCCTCTGGAAACACCATATATTTT. As protein: CASSLQGAASGNTIYF. Supplemented by reference TRBV7-9 and TRBJ1-3, the full variable domain reads DTGVSQNPRHKITKRGQNVTFRCDPISEHNRLYWYRQTLGQGPEFLTYFQNEAQLEKSRLLSDRFSAERPKGSFSTLEIQRTEQGDSAMYLCASSLQGAASGNTIYFGEGSWLTVV.

This clonotype was detected many times. The chain couples TRBV20-1 to TRBJ2-5; 12 nucleotides agree with TRBD1. Germline CDR1 and CDR2: DFQATT and SNEGSKA (reference sequence). J gave up 1 base and V 6 bases, and 6 bases lay outside the gene matches. The CDR3 runs 15 residues. The CDR3 region is CSALGTGGSQETQYF. CDR3 sequence (DNA): TGCAGTGCACTCGGGACAGGGGGCTCCCAAGAGACCCAGTACTTC.

V usage is TRBV27 and J usage is TRBJ2-3; either TRBD1 or TRBD2 may fit D (5 bases each). CDR1 is MNHEY and CDR2 is SMNVEV in the germline V gene (reference sequence). V was trimmed by 5 bases and J by 4 bases, leaving 16 bases between them. There are 15 residues in the CDR3. CDR3 DNA sequence: TGTGCCAGCAGTCGAAACGTCCAGGGAGCAGATACGCAGTATTTT. It specifies CASSRNVQGADTQYF.

This clonotype was counted between two and nine times. The chain links TRBV9 to TRBJ2-1, with TRBD2 matching over 11 bases. CDR1 is SGDLS, CDR2 YYNGEE, per germline. V dropped 2 bases and J dropped 5; count of bases not matched to a gene: 21. This CDR3 contains 21 residues. CDR3 sequence: CASSVEPPGLAASSGHNEQFF. The CDR3 DNA reads as TGTGCCAGCAGCGTTGAGCCCCCGGGACTAGCGGCCAGCAGTGGCCACAATGAGCAGTTCTTC.

This clonotype was counted many times. V usage is TRBV29-1 and J usage is TRBJ2-1, with D possibly matching TRBD1 (6 bases). Germline V lookup: CDR1 SQVTM, CDR2 ANQGSEA. This CDR3 is 14 amino acids long. With 5 bases removed from V and 6 bases from J, the gap between germline ends came to 17 bases. For the CDR3, the DNA is TGCAGCGTTCTTGACAGGCCCCGTCTCAATGAGCAGTTCTTC. It codes for CSVLDRPRLNEQFF.

As regards this clonotype: The CDR3 end shows no conserved phenylalanine or tryptophan, and so a read error is likely. The gene calls are TRBV2 and TRBJ2-1, with 11 nucleotides matching TRBD2. Losses at the gene ends were 5 bases for V and 7 bases for J; bases not matched to a gene: 7. Germline CDR1 reads SNHLY; CDR2 reads FYNNEI. The CDR3 extends over 15 amino acids. The CDR3 region has the DNA TGTGCCAGCAGTCAACTAGCGGGAGAATTAAATGAGCAGTTCGTC. Protein sequence: CASSQLAGELNEQFV.

The J gene is TRBJ2-5, the V gene TRBV9; perhaps TRBD1 as D (7 bases). CDR1 and CDR2 (germline): SGDLS, YYNGEE. The CDR3 loop spans 15 amino acids. Trimming took 3 bases from V and 2 from J, leaving 14 bases between them. The CDR3 coding sequence is TGTGCCAGCAGCGCCTCAGGGGGGAGGCAAGAGACCCAGTACTTC. It codes for CASSASGGRQETQYF.

The genes are TRBV10-3 and TRBJ2-1; 12 nucleotides match TRBD2. This CDR3 has 15 amino acids. Germline CDR1 ENHRY, CDR2 SYGVKD. Losses at the gene ends were 4 bases for V and 7 bases for J; bases not matched to a gene: 5. The CDR3 nucleotides read TGTGCCATCAGTGTAAGACTAGCGGGAGATAATGAGCAGTTCTTC. It is translated as CAISVRLAGDNEQFF.